This paragraph reports one TCR beta chain. This record belongs to a study of preoperative IRX-2 immunotherapy in early breast cancer. Some clones are missing from TCRdb's copy, which holds only in-frame ones; the method was immunoSEQ multiplex PCR. The sample lists around 25,000 clones; about 87% were seen once. Treatment noted: preoperative locoregional IRX-2 cytokine immunotherapy. Preoperative locoregional IRX-2 cytokine immunotherapy was tested in the phase Ib source study. The CDR3 has 12 amino acids. Trimming took off 2 bases at V and 2 bases at J, with 2 bases between the two ends. Per germline, CDR1 SGHAT and CDR2 FQNNGV.

The clonotype was recovered from a human donor with breast cancer. The sequencing here drew on tumor tissue, taken after IRX-2 immunotherapy. The chain links TRBV11-2 to TRBJ2-3; D ambiguous. In DNA, the CDR3 is TGTGCCAGCAGCTTAACCACAGATACGCAGTATTTT. Translated: CASSLTTDTQYF.